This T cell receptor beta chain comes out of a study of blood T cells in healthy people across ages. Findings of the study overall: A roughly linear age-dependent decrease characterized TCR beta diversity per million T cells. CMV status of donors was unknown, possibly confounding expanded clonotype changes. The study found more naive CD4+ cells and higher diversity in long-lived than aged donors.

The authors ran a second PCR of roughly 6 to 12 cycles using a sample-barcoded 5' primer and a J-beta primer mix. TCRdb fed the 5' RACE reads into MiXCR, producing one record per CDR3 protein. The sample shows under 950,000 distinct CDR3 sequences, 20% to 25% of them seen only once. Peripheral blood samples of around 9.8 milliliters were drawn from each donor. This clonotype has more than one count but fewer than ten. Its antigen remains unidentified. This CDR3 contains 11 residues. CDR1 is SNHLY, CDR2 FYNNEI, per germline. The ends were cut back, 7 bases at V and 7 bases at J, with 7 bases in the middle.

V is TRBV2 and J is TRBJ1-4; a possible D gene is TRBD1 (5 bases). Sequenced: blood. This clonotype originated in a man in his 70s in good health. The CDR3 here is CASIRGEKLFF. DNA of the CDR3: TGTGCCAGCATAAGGGGTGAAAAACTGTTTTTT. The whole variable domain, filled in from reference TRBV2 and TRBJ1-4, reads EPEVTQTPSHQVTQMGQEVILRCVPISNHLYFYWYRQILGQKVEFLVSFYNNEISEKSEIFDDQFSVERPDGSNFTLKIRSTKLEDSAMYFCASIRGEKLFFGSGTQLSVL.